A selection of T cell receptor beta chains follows, all from one sample in a study of shared clonotypes between healthy human individuals. Clones were sequenced by immunoSEQ multiplex PCR, and TCRdb holds only the in-frame ones, with some missing. In the table there are 2 million to 2.5 million clones, 85% to 95% of which are singletons. Sample: naive CD4+ T cells from PBMCs. Receptors were obtained from a man younger than 30 in good health. Some clones in this sample may be carry-over from other donors' samples. The CDR3 runs from the conserved cysteine through the conserved F or W. Fields, in order: V gene, J gene, D gene, CDR3 protein. The D gene is left open where the match is weak.

>TRBV5-1|TRBJ2-7|NA
CASSWGTGNPYEQYF
>TRBV7-2|TRBJ2-5|TRBD2
CASSPLSTAGGIETQYF
>TRBV4-2|TRBJ1-2|NA
CASSQEVRPRDGYTF
>TRBV29-1|TRBJ2-3|TRBD2
CSVSLSGGGDTQYF
>TRBV28|TRBJ1-2|NA
CASDSPARMHYGYTF
>TRBV7-9|TRBJ2-7|NA
CASSPGTPFGQYF
>TRBV28|TRBJ2-7|TRBD1
CASLGRTGAYEQYF
>TRBV19|TRBJ2-7|TRBD1
CASSILRHPTGSYEQYF
>TRBV28|TRBJ1-5|NA
CASSKRLAPGSGNQPQHF
>TRBV4-1|TRBJ2-3|TRBD2
CASSQAPTSGRLRGTDTQYF
>TRBV7-7|TRBJ2-5|NA
CASSASRKETQYF
>TRBV25-1|TRBJ1-1|NA
CASSTLMNTEAFF
>TRBV4-1|TRBJ2-6|NA
CASSQGNRAPGANVLTF
>TRBV6-7|TRBJ2-5|NA
CASSYSKTGYTETQYF
>TRBV6-5|TRBJ1-4|NA
CASSRLPNREPFF
>TRBV28|TRBJ1-4|TRBD1
CASVQSGGDEKLFF
>TRBV10-3|TRBJ2-7|TRBD1
CAISGQGTYEQYF
>TRBV29-1|TRBJ2-3|NA
CSVGSSARTDTQYF
>TRBV5-4|TRBJ2-7|NA
CASSLGRRGQYEQYF
>TRBV7-9|TRBJ2-1|NA
CASSPGGGAYNEQFF
>TRBV7-2|TRBJ1-3|NA
CASSQLTGNSGNTIYF
>TRBV10-3|TRBJ1-1|NA
CAIFDNTEAFF
>TRBV12-5|TRBJ2-2|NA
CASGPGLITGELFF
>TRBV9|TRBJ2-2|NA
CASSAQRSNTGELFF
>TRBV5-4|TRBJ2-7|TRBD2
CASSFSGTYEQYF
>TRBV27|TRBJ2-2|NA
CASSRWPLYTGELFF
>TRBV7-9|TRBJ1-1|NA
CASSWGLDRGTEAFF
>TRBV19|TRBJ1-5|NA
CASSIFGGPGNQPQHF
>TRBV7-6|TRBJ1-5|NA
CASSSAGATEPQHF
>TRBV5-1|TRBJ2-5|NA
CASSLGQETQYF
>TRBV20-1|TRBJ2-1|NA
CSYVILGEQFF
>TRBV5-1|TRBJ2-7|TRBD2
CASSPTGGPYEQYF
>TRBV25-1|TRBJ2-3|NA
CASSEGASDTQYF
>TRBV5-1|TRBJ1-2|TRBD1
CASSLRTGGEGYTF
>TRBV5-1|TRBJ2-7|TRBD1
CASSRGTGVYEQYF
>TRBV6-5|TRBJ1-5|NA
CASSKDGNQPQHF
>TRBV13|TRBJ1-4|NA
CASSLRAGYGNEKLFF
>TRBV6-5|TRBJ1-2|NA
CASSSSMTGVNGYTF
>TRBV20-1|TRBJ2-1|NA
CSANDGPTQFF
>TRBV27|TRBJ2-7|NA
CASTTRPGGSSYEQYF
>TRBV13|TRBJ2-3|NA
CASSSLVTSSTDTQYF
>TRBV6-1|TRBJ1-5|TRBD1
CASSEVDRGNQPQHF
>TRBV7-9|TRBJ1-2|TRBD1
CASTRDSPGIGGYTF
>TRBV27|TRBJ1-1|NA
CASSRWANLNTEAFF
>TRBV5-1|TRBJ2-1|TRBD2
CASSLGGTSGRIEQFF
>TRBV28|TRBJ2-3|NA
CASSLRGLGTDTQYF
>TRBV30|TRBJ1-5|TRBD1
CAWSVKPRGEDQPQHF
>TRBV28|TRBJ1-3|TRBD1
CASRTEQGMGAGNTIYF
>TRBV15|TRBJ2-5|NA
CATGRDRSPLTQETQYF
>TRBV30|TRBJ2-5|NA
CAWDEAAETQYF
>TRBV9|TRBJ1-2|NA
CASSVEGGDYGYTF
>TRBV11-2|TRBJ2-1|TRBD2
CASSLDPRTSGYNEQFF
>TRBV5-6|TRBJ2-3|TRBD2
CASSRSGRPDTQYF
>TRBV27|TRBJ2-7|NA
CASSFLPTHEQYF
>TRBV5-4|TRBJ2-5|NA
CASSLALKETQYF
>TRBV4-1|TRBJ2-2|TRBD2
CASAPGLAMNTGELFF
>TRBV27|TRBJ2-5|NA
CASSSHRIPLGETQYF